This is a list of T cell receptor beta chains from one sample in a study of PD-1 blockade in mismatch repair-deficient tumors. Sequencing used immunoSEQ multiplex PCR; TCRdb keeps in-frame clones, though not all of them. This sample has 100,000 to 150,000 clones, with about 88% found just once. The specimen comprised peripheral blood, sampled 44 weeks after starting pembrolizumab. These receptors were obtained from an adult with mismatch repair-deficient cancer. CDR3s include the opening cysteine and the closing phenylalanine or tryptophan. Each record gives: J gene, V gene, CDR3 protein.

>TRBJ2-6|TRBV30
CAWGSGANVLTF
>TRBJ2-1|TRBV7-3
CASSWAGKGNEQFF
>TRBJ2-7|TRBV7-9
CASSFSGRGYEQYF
>TRBJ2-2|TRBV2
CASIRQSNTGELFF
>TRBJ1-4|TRBV5-4
CASSRGLDNEKLFF
>TRBJ2-7|TRBV7-9
CASSPVDAYEQYF
>TRBJ1-1|TRBV6-6
CASSERESAFF
>TRBJ2-3|TRBV4-1
CASSHQRQGPPTDTQYF
>TRBJ1-2|TRBV30
CAGQGYTF
>TRBJ1-2|TRBV9
CASSAGYGYTF
>TRBJ2-7|TRBV5-1
CASRNYLDRSYEQYF
>TRBJ2-4|TRBV19
CASSIAHGTEEYF
>TRBJ2-1|TRBV4-2
CASSVRASGNYNEQFF
>TRBJ2-5|TRBV2
CASRDPDETQYF